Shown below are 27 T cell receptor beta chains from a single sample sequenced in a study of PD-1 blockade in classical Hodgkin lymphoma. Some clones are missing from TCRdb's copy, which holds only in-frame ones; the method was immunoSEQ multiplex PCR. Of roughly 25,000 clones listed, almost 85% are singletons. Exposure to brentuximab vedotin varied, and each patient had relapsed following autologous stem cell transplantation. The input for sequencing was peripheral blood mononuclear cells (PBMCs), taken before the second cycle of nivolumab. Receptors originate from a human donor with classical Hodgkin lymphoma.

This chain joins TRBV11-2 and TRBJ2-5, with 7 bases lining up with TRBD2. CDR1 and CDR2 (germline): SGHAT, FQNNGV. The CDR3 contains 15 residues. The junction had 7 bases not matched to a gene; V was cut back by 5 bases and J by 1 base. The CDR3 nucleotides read TGTGCCAGCAGCCCCTCGGGGGGACTCCAAGAGACCCAGTACTTC. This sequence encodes CASSPSGGLQETQYF. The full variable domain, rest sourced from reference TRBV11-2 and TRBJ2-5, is EAGVAQSPRYKIIEKRQSVAFWCNPISGHATLYWYQQILGQGPKLLIQFQNNGVVDDSQLPKDRFSAERLKGVDSTLKIQPAKLEDSAVYLCASSPSGGLQETQYFGPGTRLLVL.

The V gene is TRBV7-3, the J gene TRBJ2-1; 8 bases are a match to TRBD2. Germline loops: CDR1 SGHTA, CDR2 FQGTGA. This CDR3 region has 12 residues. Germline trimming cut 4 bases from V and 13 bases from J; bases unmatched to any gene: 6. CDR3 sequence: CASSYPGGEQFF. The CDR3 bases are TGTGCCAGCAGCTACCCCGGGGGGGAACAGTTCTTC.

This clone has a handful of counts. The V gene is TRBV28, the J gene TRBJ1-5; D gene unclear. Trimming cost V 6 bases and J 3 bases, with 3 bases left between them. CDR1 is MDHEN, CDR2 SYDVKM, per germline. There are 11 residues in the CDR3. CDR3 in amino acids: CASSPNQPQHF. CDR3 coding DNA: TGTGCCAGCAGCCCCAATCAGCCCCAGCATTTT. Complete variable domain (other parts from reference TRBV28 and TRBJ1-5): DVKVTQSSRYLVKRTGEKVFLECVQDMDHENMFWYRQDPGLGLRLIYFSYDVKMKEKGDIPEGYSVSREKKERFSLILESASTNQTSMYLCASSPNQPQHFGDGTRLSIL.

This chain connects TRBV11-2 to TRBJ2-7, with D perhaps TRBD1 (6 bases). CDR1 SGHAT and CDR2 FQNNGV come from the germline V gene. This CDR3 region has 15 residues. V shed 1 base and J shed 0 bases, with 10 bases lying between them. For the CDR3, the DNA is TGTGCCAGCAGCTTAGGGACAGCGTACTCCTACGAGCAGTACTTC. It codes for CASSLGTAYSYEQYF.

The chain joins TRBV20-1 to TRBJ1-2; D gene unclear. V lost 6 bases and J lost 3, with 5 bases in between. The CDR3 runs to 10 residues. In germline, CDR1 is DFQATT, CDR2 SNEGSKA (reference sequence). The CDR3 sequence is CSAIDYGYTF. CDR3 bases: TGCAGTGCCATAGACTATGGCTACACCTTC.

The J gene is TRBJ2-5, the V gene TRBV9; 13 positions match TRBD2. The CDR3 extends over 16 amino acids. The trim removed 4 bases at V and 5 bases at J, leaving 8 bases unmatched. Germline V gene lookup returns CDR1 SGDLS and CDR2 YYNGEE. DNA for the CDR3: TGTGCCAGCAGCCGCGGGACTAGCGGGGCTTTCGAGACCCAGTACTTC. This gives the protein CASSRGTSGAFETQYF.

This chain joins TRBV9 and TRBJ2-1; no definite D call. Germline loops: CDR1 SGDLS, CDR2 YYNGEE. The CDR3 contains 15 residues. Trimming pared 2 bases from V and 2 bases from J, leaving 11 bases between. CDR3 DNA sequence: TGTGCCAGCAGCGTCGGACCCTCCCCCTACAATGAGCAGTTCTTC. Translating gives CASSVGPSPYNEQFF.

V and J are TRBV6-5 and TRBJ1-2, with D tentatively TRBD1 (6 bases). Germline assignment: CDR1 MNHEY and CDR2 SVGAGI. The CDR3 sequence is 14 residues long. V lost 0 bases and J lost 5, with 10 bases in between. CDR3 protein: CASSYSTRGYGYTF. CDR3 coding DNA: TGTGCCAGCAGTTACTCGACCAGGGGATATGGCTACACCTTC.

CDR3 amino acids: CASSQGAGGANVLTF. DNA for the CDR3: TGTGCCAGCAGCCAGGGGGCTGGTGGGGCCAACGTCCTGACTTTC. V gene TRBV11-3 combines with J gene TRBJ2-6; 8 bases are a match to TRBD1. Germline CDR1 reads SGHNT; CDR2 reads YENEEA. The CDR3 has 15 residues. Losses at the gene ends were 5 bases for V and 3 bases for J; bases not matched to a gene: 3.

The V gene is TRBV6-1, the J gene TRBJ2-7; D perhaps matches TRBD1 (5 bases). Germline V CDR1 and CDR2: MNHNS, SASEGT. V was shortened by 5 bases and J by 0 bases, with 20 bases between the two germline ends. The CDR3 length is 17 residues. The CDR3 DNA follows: TGTGCCAGCAGTCAAGGAACCGGACACCTTTACTCCTACGAGCAGTACTTC. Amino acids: CASSQGTGHLYSYEQYF.

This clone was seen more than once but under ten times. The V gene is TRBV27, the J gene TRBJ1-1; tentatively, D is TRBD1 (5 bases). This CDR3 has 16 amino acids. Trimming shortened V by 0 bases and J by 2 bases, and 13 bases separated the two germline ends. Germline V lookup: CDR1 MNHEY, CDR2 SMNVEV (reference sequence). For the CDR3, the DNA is TGTGCCAGCAGTTTATCGGGGGGGGGTCTAAACACTGAAGCTTTCTTT. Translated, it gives CASSLSGGGLNTEAFF.

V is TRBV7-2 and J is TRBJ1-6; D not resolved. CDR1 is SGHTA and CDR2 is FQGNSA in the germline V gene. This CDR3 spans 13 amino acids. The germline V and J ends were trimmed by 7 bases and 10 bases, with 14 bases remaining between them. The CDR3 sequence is CASNPYSESPLHF. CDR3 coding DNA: TGTGCCAGCAACCCGTACAGCGAGTCACCCCTCCACTTT.

This CDR3 is CASSEGGIGEKLFF. As DNA, the CDR3 is TGTGCCAGCAGTGAAGGGGGGATTGGTGAAAAACTGTTTTTT. The chain is built from TRBV2 and TRBJ1-4; a possible D gene is TRBD1 (5 bases). The CDR3 spans 14 residues. V gave up 1 base and J gave up 7 bases, with 10 bases separating them. The germline CDR1 and CDR2 sequences are SNHLY and FYNNEI.

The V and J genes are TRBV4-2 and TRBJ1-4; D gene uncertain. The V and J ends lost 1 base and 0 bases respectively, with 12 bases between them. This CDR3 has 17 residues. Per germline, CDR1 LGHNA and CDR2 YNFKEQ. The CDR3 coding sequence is TGTGCCAGCAGCCAAGCGGAACAACACCCAACTAATGAAAAACTGTTTTTT. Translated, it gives CASSQAEQHPTNEKLFF.

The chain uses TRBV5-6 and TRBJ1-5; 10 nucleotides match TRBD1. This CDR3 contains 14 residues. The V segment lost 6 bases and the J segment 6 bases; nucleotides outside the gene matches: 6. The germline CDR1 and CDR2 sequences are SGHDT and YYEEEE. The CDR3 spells CASTTGGQPQPQHF. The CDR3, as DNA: TGTGCCAGCACGACAGGGGGCCAGCCTCAGCCCCAGCATTTT.

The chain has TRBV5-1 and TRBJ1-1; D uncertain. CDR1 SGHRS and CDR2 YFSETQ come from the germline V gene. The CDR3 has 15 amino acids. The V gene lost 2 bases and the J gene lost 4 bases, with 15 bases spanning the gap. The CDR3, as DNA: TGCGCCAGCAGCTTAAGTCCGCTGATGAGCACTGAAGCTTTCTTT. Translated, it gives CASSLSPLMSTEAFF.

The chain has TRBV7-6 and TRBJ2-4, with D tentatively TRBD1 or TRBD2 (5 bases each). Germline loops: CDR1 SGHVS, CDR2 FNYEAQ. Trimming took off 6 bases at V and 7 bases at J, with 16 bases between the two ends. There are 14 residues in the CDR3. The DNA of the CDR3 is TGTGCCAGCAGTTCACGGGGCCGGGGTAACATTCAGTACTTC. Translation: CASSSRGRGNIQYF.

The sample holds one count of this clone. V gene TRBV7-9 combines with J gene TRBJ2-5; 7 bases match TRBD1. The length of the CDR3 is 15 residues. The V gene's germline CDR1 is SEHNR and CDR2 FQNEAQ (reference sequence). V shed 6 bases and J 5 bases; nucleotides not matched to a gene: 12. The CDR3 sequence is CASRPGTAGLETQYF. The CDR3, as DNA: TGTGCCAGCAGACCTGGGACAGCCGGGCTGGAGACCCAGTACTTC.

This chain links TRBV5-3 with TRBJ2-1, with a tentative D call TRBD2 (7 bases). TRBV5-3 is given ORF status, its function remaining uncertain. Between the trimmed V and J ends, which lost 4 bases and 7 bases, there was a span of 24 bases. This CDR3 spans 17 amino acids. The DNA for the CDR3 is TGTGCCAGAAGCGAACAGGGAGGGTACGATTTGGGGAATGAGCAGTTCTTC. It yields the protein CARSEQGGYDLGNEQFF.

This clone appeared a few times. The DNA for the CDR3 is TGTGCCAGCAGCATTCAGGGGGCAGATGGCTACACCTTC. It is translated as CASSIQGADGYTF. The chain joins TRBV6-6 to TRBJ1-2; TRBD1 agrees at 8 bases. CDR3 length: 13 residues. Germline V gives CDR1 MNHNY, CDR2 SVGAGI (reference sequence). V was pared by 6 bases and J by 6 bases, with 6 bases of the junction left unmatched.

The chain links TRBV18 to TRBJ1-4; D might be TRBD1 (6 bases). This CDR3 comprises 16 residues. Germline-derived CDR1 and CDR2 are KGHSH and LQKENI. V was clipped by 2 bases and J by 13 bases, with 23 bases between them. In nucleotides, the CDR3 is TGTGCCAGCTCACCAGAGGGGGGGACAACTATGAAAGGACTGTTTTTT. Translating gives CASSPEGGTTMKGLFF. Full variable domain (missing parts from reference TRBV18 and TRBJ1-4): NAGVMQNPRHLVRRRGQEARLRCSPMKGHSHVYWYRQLPEEGLKFMVYLQKENIIDESGMPKERFSAEFPKEGPSILRIQQVVRGDSAAYFCASSPEGGTTMKGLFFGSGTQLSVL.

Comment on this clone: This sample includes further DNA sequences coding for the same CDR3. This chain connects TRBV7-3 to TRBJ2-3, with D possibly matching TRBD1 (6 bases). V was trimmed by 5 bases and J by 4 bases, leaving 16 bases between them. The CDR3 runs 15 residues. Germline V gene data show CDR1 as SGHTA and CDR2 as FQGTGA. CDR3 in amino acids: CASSPLAGDADTQYF. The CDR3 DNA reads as TGTGCCAGCAGCCCTCTAGCAGGGGACGCAGATACGCAGTATTTT.

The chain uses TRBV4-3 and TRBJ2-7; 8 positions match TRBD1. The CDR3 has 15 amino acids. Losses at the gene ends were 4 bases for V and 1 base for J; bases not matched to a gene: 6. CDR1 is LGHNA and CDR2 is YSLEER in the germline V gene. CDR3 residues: CASSPGTGPSYEQYF. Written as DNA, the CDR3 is TGCGCCAGCAGCCCAGGGACAGGTCCTTCCTACGAGCAGTACTTC.

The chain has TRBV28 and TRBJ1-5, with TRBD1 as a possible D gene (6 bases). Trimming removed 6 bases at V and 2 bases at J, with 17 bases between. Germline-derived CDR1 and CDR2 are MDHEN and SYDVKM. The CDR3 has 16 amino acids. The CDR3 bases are TGTGCCAGCAGACCCCTCGAGGGGGTCGGCAATCAGCCCCAGCATTTT. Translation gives CASRPLEGVGNQPQHF.

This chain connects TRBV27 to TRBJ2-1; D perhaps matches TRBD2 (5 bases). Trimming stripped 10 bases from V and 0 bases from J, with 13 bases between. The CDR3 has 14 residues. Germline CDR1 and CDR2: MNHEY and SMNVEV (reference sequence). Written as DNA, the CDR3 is TGTGCCACCGCGACTGGGAGCTCCTACAATGAGCAGTTCTTC. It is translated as CATATGSSYNEQFF.

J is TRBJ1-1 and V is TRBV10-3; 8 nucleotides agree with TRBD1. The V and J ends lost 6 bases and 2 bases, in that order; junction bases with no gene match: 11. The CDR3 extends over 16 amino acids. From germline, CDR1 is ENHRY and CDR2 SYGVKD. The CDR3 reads CAISLTRTGSNTEAFF. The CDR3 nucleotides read TGTGCCATCAGCCTTACCAGGACAGGGTCAAACACTGAAGCTTTCTTT.

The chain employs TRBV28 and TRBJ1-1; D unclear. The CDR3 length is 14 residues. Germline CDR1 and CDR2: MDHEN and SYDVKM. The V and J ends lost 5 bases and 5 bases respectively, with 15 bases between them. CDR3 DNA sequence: TGTGCCAGCAGTCCCCGGAGATGGAATACTGAAGCTTTCTTT. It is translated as CASSPRRWNTEAFF.